One T cell receptor (beta chain) is described in this entry. The antigen is unknown. The J segment lost 2 bases and the V segment lost 7 bases, leaving 15 bases of the junction unmatched. CDR3 size: 18 residues. Germline-derived CDR1 and CDR2 are SQVTM and ANQGSEA. The record originates from a study of response to subunit inactivated influenza vaccine. Study-wide results and limits: T cells newly recruited by each seasonal influenza vaccination are few, the authors suggested.

MiXCR was run by TCRdb on the RT-PCR reads, yielding one entry per CDR3 protein. The sample shows approximately 700,000 distinct CDR3 sequences, about 15% of them seen only once. The sample here was PBMCs from blood, taken about 11 days after vaccination. This receptor was obtained from a man aged 45 to 65 who received an inactivated influenza vaccine. The V and J genes are TRBV29-1 and TRBJ2-2; TRBD2 agrees at 11 bases. CDR3 DNA sequence: TGCAGCGCCCGGGGTAGCGGGAGGGCCTTGTTAAACACCGGGGAGCTGTTTTTT. Its protein is CSARGSGRALLNTGELFF.